The rows below give T cell receptor beta chains drawn from one sample of a study of T cells in Graves' hyperthyroidism and ophthalmopathy. MiXCR was run by TCRdb on the multiplex PCR reads, yielding one entry per CDR3 protein. The table includes approximately 620,000 distinct CDR3 sequences, approximately 15% detected once. The sequenced sample was blood. These receptor sequences come from a woman aged 40 to 49 with Graves' ophthalmopathy. The CDR3 runs from the conserved cysteine through the conserved F or W. A D gene is named only where the DNA matches it firmly. A clone size is listed for some rows: how often the clone was seen (once, few, many), or a class if it is expanded.

D	V	size	J	DNA	CDR3
TRBD2	TRBV14	-	TRBJ2-1	TGTGCCAGCAGCCAAGAACTTAATCTAGCGGGAGGTTACAATGAGCAGTTCTTC	CASSQELNLAGGYNEQFF
-	TRBV18	many	TRBJ1-4	TGTGCCAGCTCACCGGACTTCGTTAATGAAAAACTGTTTTTT	CASSPDFVNEKLFF
-	TRBV12-3/TRBV12-4	many	TRBJ1-1	TGTGCCAGCAATGTCGATTTGAACACTGAAGCTTTCTTT	CASNVDLNTEAFF
-	TRBV20-1	many	TRBJ2-7	TGCAGTGCTAGAGGTACCGACAGTTACGAGCAGTACTTC	CSARGTDSYEQYF
TRBD2	TRBV20-1	-	TRBJ2-2	TGCAGTGCTAGAAGGACTAGCGGCAACACCGGGGAGCTGTTTTTT	CSARRTSGNTGELFF
TRBD2	TRBV7-9	many	TRBJ2-1	TGTGCCAGCAGCTTAGGGGGCGGGAGATTCCATGAGCAGTTCTTC	CASSLGGGRFHEQFF
TRBD1	TRBV19	-	TRBJ2-5	TGTGCCAGTAGTATGAGGACAGGGGCGGCGGAGACCCAGTACTTC	CASSMRTGAAETQYF
-	TRBV7-3	many	TRBJ2-5	TGTGCCAGCAGCTTAACAGGGGCTAGCTCGGAGACCCAGTACTTC	CASSLTGASSETQYF
TRBD2	TRBV9	-	TRBJ2-1	TGTGCCAGCAGCGAAAACCGGGGGGCCCGACTAGCGGGAGGGCCAAACAATGAGCAGTTCTTC	CASSENRGARLAGGPNNEQFF
-	TRBV18	many	TRBJ2-1	TGTGCCAGCTCACCACAGGACCTCTACAATGAGCAGTTCTTC	CASSPQDLYNEQFF
TRBD1	TRBV7-2	many	TRBJ1-5	TGTGCCAGCAGCATTCCGGGACAGCATCAGCCCCAGCATTTT	CASSIPGQHQPQHF
-	TRBV7-9	-	TRBJ1-2	TGTGCCAGCAGCCGGCCACAGTCTAGCTATGGCTACACCTTC	CASSRPQSSYGYTF
TRBD1	TRBV28	few	TRBJ1-2	TGTGCCAGTCTCCAGGGGGCGCTGGGCTACACCTTC	CASLQGALGYTF
TRBD2	TRBV20-1	many	TRBJ2-1	TGCAGTGCCCCATCGGGACTAGCGGGAGGGCGGGGGGATGAGCAGTTCTTC	CSAPSGLAGGRGDEQFF
-	TRBV30	-	TRBJ1-5	TGTGCCTGGAGTGTAGCCGGGAACCAGCCCCAGCATTTT	CAWSVAGNQPQHF
TRBD1	TRBV7-9	many	TRBJ2-1	TGTGCCAGCAGCTACGGGACAGGGCGCAATGAGCAGTTCTTC	CASSYGTGRNEQFF
-	TRBV5-8	-	TRBJ2-1	TGTGCCAGCAGCTTGGGAGGGAGTAGCTCCTACAATGAGCAGTTCTTC	CASSLGGSSSYNEQFF
TRBD2	TRBV2	-	TRBJ2-3	TGTGCCAGCAGTCGACCCGGGACTAGCGGGAGAGCAGATACGCAGTATTTT	CASSRPGTSGRADTQYF
TRBD1	TRBV28	many	TRBJ2-7	TGTGCCAGCAGTTCCCCCCGACAGGGTGGGTACGAGCAGTACTTC	CASSSPRQGGYEQYF
TRBD1	TRBV5-1	-	TRBJ1-4	TGCGCCAGAGTCGGACAGGGGGGTCGAGAACTGTTTTTT	CARVGQGGRELFF
-	TRBV13	-	TRBJ2-2	TGTGCCAGTGTAGGCAGGAACACCGGGGAGCTGTTTTTT	CASVGRNTGELFF
TRBD2	TRBV20-1	many	TRBJ2-1	TGCAGTTTTACTAGCGGACTACCTTACAATGAGCAGTTCTTC	CSFTSGLPYNEQFF
TRBD1	TRBV30	-	TRBJ2-2	TGTGCCTGGAGTGTAGTTGGGCAGGGGGTCTACCGGGAGCTGTTTTTT	CAWSVVGQGVYRELFF
TRBD2	TRBV7-9	many	TRBJ2-7	TGTGCCAGCAGCCCAGACGGGTCTAGCGGGGACGAGCAGTACTTC	CASSPDGSSGDEQYF
-	TRBV5-1	few	TRBJ1-3	TGCGCCAGCAGCTTGTACGGCGAAACTGGAAACACCATATATTTT	CASSLYGETGNTIYF
-	TRBV5-1	many	TRBJ2-1	TGCGCCAGCAGCAAGCAGAGTAACTCCTACAATGAGCAGTTCTTC	CASSKQSNSYNEQFF
TRBD2	TRBV2	many	TRBJ2-1	TGTGCCAGCAGCGCACGGACTAGCGGGGGTCTATACAATGAGCAGTTCTTC	CASSARTSGGLYNEQFF
-	TRBV6-1	-	TRBJ2-5	TGTGCCAGCAAAGATAGCCTATCCCAAGAGACCCAGTACTTC	CASKDSLSQETQYF
-	TRBV5-1	-	TRBJ1-5	TGCGCCAGCAGCTTGGGAGGGGCAGCTAACAATCAGCCCCAGCATTTT	CASSLGGAANNQPQHF
-	TRBV7-2	-	TRBJ2-2	TGTGCCAGCAGCTTAGTTGGAGGGGACACCGGGGAGCTGTTTTTT	CASSLVGGDTGELFF
TRBD1	TRBV4-2	-	TRBJ1-6	TGTGCCAGCAGCCAGTATCTGGGACAGGCAGATTCACCCCTCCACTTT	CASSQYLGQADSPLHF
TRBD2	TRBV3-1	many	TRBJ2-5	TGTGCCAGCAGCCTACGGACTAGCGGGAGACGAGAGACCCAGTACTTC	CASSLRTSGRRETQYF